A selection of T cell receptor beta chains follows, all from one sample in a study of T cells in Graves' hyperthyroidism and ophthalmopathy. Each CDR3 protein gets one entry after TCRdb re-called the multiplex PCR reads with MiXCR. The data show fewer than 600,000 distinct CDR3 sequences, approximately 15% seen once. The material sequenced was blood. These TCRs come from a woman in her 40s with Graves' hyperthyroidism. Both conserved end residues are part of each CDR3. The order of the fields is D gene, V gene, J gene, clone size, CDR3 DNA, CDR3 protein. D genes are given only for firm matches. Size tells how often a clone was seen (once, few, many) or the class of an expanded clone, and some rows leave it out.

d_call: TRBD1; v_call: TRBV11-2; j_call: TRBJ2-7; clone_size: .; cdr3_nt: TGTGCCAGCAGCCCATCAACAGGGGCAGGGTCTTACGAGCAGTACTTC; cdr3_aa: CASSPSTGAGSYEQYF
d_call: .; v_call: TRBV3-1; j_call: TRBJ2-1; clone_size: many; cdr3_nt: TGTGCCAGCAGCCTGACAGCTTTCCCCTACAATGAGCAGTTCTTC; cdr3_aa: CASSLTAFPYNEQFF
d_call: .; v_call: TRBV19; j_call: TRBJ1-1; clone_size: once; cdr3_nt: TGTGCCAGTACTGACACAGGGAGCACTGAAGCTTTCTTT; cdr3_aa: CASTDTGSTEAFF
d_call: TRBD2; v_call: TRBV20-1; j_call: TRBJ2-1; clone_size: .; cdr3_nt: TGCAGTACTGCCCGGGTGACTAGCGGGAGAGAGTCCTACAATGAGCAGTTCTTC; cdr3_aa: CSTARVTSGRESYNEQFF
d_call: TRBD1; v_call: TRBV4-1; j_call: TRBJ1-5; clone_size: .; cdr3_nt: TGCGCCAGCAGCCTTGATCAGGGGGCGAAAGGCAATCAGCCCCAGCATTTT; cdr3_aa: CASSLDQGAKGNQPQHF
d_call: .; v_call: TRBV6-1; j_call: TRBJ2-5; clone_size: few; cdr3_nt: TGTGCCAGCAGTGAAGTGCTAGCAGGGGGGGGAGAGACCCAGTACTTC; cdr3_aa: CASSEVLAGGGETQYF
d_call: TRBD2; v_call: TRBV20-1; j_call: TRBJ2-2; clone_size: .; cdr3_nt: TGCAGTGCTCCGGGGATTATAGCGGGAGATGGACGCGCCGGGGAGCTGTTTTTT; cdr3_aa: CSAPGIIAGDGRAGELFF
d_call: .; v_call: TRBV19; j_call: TRBJ2-3; clone_size: .; cdr3_nt: TGTGCCAGCCGGTTTAAGGCTTTCAACAGGGAAGGCACAGATACGCAGTATTTT; cdr3_aa: CASRFKAFNREGTDTQYF
d_call: .; v_call: TRBV5-6; j_call: TRBJ1-2; clone_size: few; cdr3_nt: TGTGCCAGCAGCTTTGGAAGGGGGGCACGAGGCTACACCTTC; cdr3_aa: CASSFGRGARGYTF
d_call: .; v_call: TRBV27; j_call: TRBJ1-5; clone_size: many; cdr3_nt: TGTGCCAGCAGTCAGACAGCGGCTCTGGCGTATAGCAATCAGCCCCAGCATTTT; cdr3_aa: CASSQTAALAYSNQPQHF
d_call: .; v_call: TRBV18; j_call: TRBJ1-3; clone_size: .; cdr3_nt: TGTGCCAGCTCACCACTTTCCGGGGCGGCCTCTGGAAACACCATATATTTT; cdr3_aa: CASSPLSGAASGNTIYF
d_call: TRBD2; v_call: TRBV2; j_call: TRBJ2-1; clone_size: many; cdr3_nt: TGTGCCAGCAGCAAGGCTAGCGGGAGTCTTGGCAATGAGCAGTTCTTC; cdr3_aa: CASSKASGSLGNEQFF
d_call: .; v_call: TRBV9; j_call: TRBJ1-2; clone_size: .; cdr3_nt: TGTGCCAGCAACCCTCAGGGAGCTAACTATGGCTACACCTTC; cdr3_aa: CASNPQGANYGYTF
d_call: TRBD2; v_call: TRBV20-1; j_call: TRBJ2-3; clone_size: many; cdr3_nt: TGCAGTGCTCGGAGCGGGAGCGACACAGATACGCAGTATTTT; cdr3_aa: CSARSGSDTDTQYF
d_call: .; v_call: TRBV10-2; j_call: TRBJ2-7; clone_size: many; cdr3_nt: TGCGCTAGCCTCGCGGGCCGAGGTAACGAGCAGTACTTC; cdr3_aa: CASLAGRGNEQYF
d_call: .; v_call: TRBV24-1; j_call: TRBJ2-5; clone_size: few; cdr3_nt: TGTGCCACCAGTGATCCCGGGACCTTGCAAGAGACCCAGTACTTC; cdr3_aa: CATSDPGTLQETQYF
d_call: .; v_call: TRBV28; j_call: TRBJ2-1; clone_size: .; cdr3_nt: TGTGCCAGCAGTTTATCGGGGACCGAGCAGTTCTTC; cdr3_aa: CASSLSGTEQFF
d_call: .; v_call: TRBV10-3; j_call: TRBJ1-5; clone_size: many; cdr3_nt: TGTGCCACGCAACCCTCGCTCTCCCTTGGCCAGCATTTT; cdr3_aa: CATQPSLSLGQHF
d_call: .; v_call: TRBV29-1; j_call: TRBJ1-3; clone_size: few; cdr3_nt: TGCAGCGTCGGCGACAGTAGGGCTGGAAACACCATATATTTT; cdr3_aa: CSVGDSRAGNTIYF
d_call: TRBD1; v_call: TRBV15; j_call: TRBJ2-3; clone_size: few; cdr3_nt: TGTGCCACCAGCGGGTTTCAGGGGGATGCAGATACGCAGTATTTT; cdr3_aa: CATSGFQGDADTQYF
d_call: TRBD2; v_call: TRBV29-1; j_call: TRBJ2-2; clone_size: few; cdr3_nt: TGCAGCGTTGGACAGGGAAGTAGCGGGAGGGTCACCGGGGAGCTGTTTTTT; cdr3_aa: CSVGQGSSGRVTGELFF
d_call: .; v_call: TRBV20-1; j_call: TRBJ2-5; clone_size: .; cdr3_nt: TGCAGTGCTCGTACAGGGATCACTGTGGAGACCCAGTACTTC; cdr3_aa: CSARTGITVETQYF
d_call: TRBD1; v_call: TRBV6-1; j_call: TRBJ1-6; clone_size: few; cdr3_nt: TGTGCCAGCAGTGAACCGACAGGGGGGAATTCACCCCTCCACTTT; cdr3_aa: CASSEPTGGNSPLHF
d_call: .; v_call: TRBV18; j_call: TRBJ2-1; clone_size: many; cdr3_nt: TGTGCCAGCTCACCACCGGGGAGCTCCTACAATGAGCAGTTCTTC; cdr3_aa: CASSPPGSSYNEQFF